The sequence of this T cell receptor (beta chain) was determined in a study of shared clonotypes between healthy human individuals. Concerning this clone itself: Antigen unknown. It is likely a read error: a sequence one base away is far more abundant.

The CDR3 extends over 13 amino acids. V lost 7 bases to trimming and J lost 7 bases; unmatched junction nucleotides: 8. Germline V gives CDR1 SGHVS, CDR2 FQNEAQ. Findings and limits, study-wide: Limited genetic and exposure-history diversity came from having few donors.

Produced via immunoSEQ multiplex PCR; TCRdb's table is partial and in-frame only. The sample lists roughly 480,000 clones, around three quarters seen once, with about 12% in the top ten. The receptor was derived from a middle-aged woman in good health. Some clones in this sample may be carry-over from other donors' samples. The sequencing input was PBMCs. The chain recombines TRBV7-8 with TRBJ1-1; 8 bases agree with TRBD1. CDR3 coding DNA: TGTGCCAGCAACGACAGGGGTAAGGATGAAGCTTTCTTT. Its protein product is CASNDRGKDEAFF.